Each of the 12 T cell receptor beta chains below was sequenced from the same sample in a study of T-cell memory formation after mild COVID-19 (dated by TCRdb to about 2021). Libraries came from 5' RACE. Sequencing relied on an Illumina NovaSeq 6000. TCRdb's own reprocessing of the public reads used fastp at Q25 and MiXCR and kept productive beta chains. Rows with a matching CDR3 protein are joined into one entry that keeps the most common DNA and genes. The sample table records 390,000 or so distinct CDR3 sequences; 16% of these occur just once. The ten top clones hold 20% to 25% of the sample. Specimen: PBMCs or a T cell subset sorted from them (not recorded which). These receptors were obtained from a man aged 18 to 30 who had mild COVID-19 (a few samples of this study predate the infection). The sample titles of this study are shuffled in the database, so cell type and time point are left out; the donor was told from shared clones.

This clonotype appeared a few times. The chain links TRBV14 to TRBJ1-2; 8 nucleotides match TRBD1. CDR1 and CDR2 (germline): SGHDN, FVKESK. Trimming cost V 4 bases and J 5 bases; bases outside gene matches: 3. CDR3 size: 13 residues. The CDR3 DNA sequence: TGTGCCAGCAGCCGGACAGGGCGTTATGGCTACACCTTC. This encodes CASSRTGRYGYTF.

The chain is built from TRBV28 and TRBJ1-1, with a tentative D call TRBD1 (5 bases). Germline-derived CDR1 and CDR2 are MDHEN and SYDVKM. This CDR3 is 14 amino acids long. The ends were cut back, 6 bases at V and 8 bases at J, with 19 bases in the middle. The CDR3 nucleotides are TGTGCCAGCAGCCTCAGGGTGGCTCGCCTCGAAGCTTTCTTT. This encodes CASSLRVARLEAFF. Full variable domain (missing parts from reference TRBV28 and TRBJ1-1): DVKVTQSSRYLVKRTGEKVFLECVQDMDHENMFWYRQDPGLGLRLIYFSYDVKMKEKGDIPEGYSVSREKKERFSLILESASTNQTSMYLCASSLRVARLEAFFGQGTRLTVV.

This clonotype was observed a handful of times. The J gene is TRBJ2-1, the V gene TRBV2; the D is unclear. CDR1 and CDR2 (germline): SNHLY, FYNNEI. V was trimmed by 6 bases and J by 15 bases, leaving 12 bases between them. The length of the CDR3 is 10 residues. CDR3 in amino acids: CASSVYVLFF. CDR3 DNA: TGTGCCAGCAGCGTTTATGTTCTGTTCTTC.

This clonotype was counted between two and nine times. The chain recombines TRBV7-2 with TRBJ1-1; D might be TRBD1 (5 bases). The CDR3 is 14 amino acids. Trimming removed 3 bases at V and 5 bases at J, with 13 bases between. CDR1 and CDR2 from the germline V gene are SGHTA and FQGNSA. The CDR3 region is CASSFQGRWTEAFF. The CDR3 region has the DNA TGTGCCAGCAGCTTCCAGGGAAGGTGGACTGAAGCTTTCTTT.

The V and J genes are TRBV27 and TRBJ2-1; D remains ambiguous. V dropped 5 bases and J dropped 5 bases, with 19 bases sitting between them. This CDR3 has 16 amino acids. Looked up from germline, CDR1 is MNHEY and CDR2 is SMNVEV (reference sequence). CDR3 bases: TGTGCCAGCAGTCCCGAGGACGGGTATTTTAACAATGAGCAGTTCTTC. It is translated as CASSPEDGYFNNEQFF.

This clonotype was observed a handful of times. This chain joins TRBV4-3 and TRBJ2-7; tentative D call: TRBD2 (6 bases). This CDR3 spans 14 amino acids. V was clipped by 0 bases and J by 5 bases, with 11 bases between them. CDR1 is LGHNA, CDR2 YSLEER, per germline. CDR3 protein: CASSQDGRGNEQYF. The CDR3 DNA reads TGCGCCAGCAGCCAAGATGGCCGCGGGAACGAGCAGTACTTC.

This clonotype was counted a few times. The chain uses TRBV7-2 and TRBJ2-7; the D gene is possibly TRBD1 (6 bases). In germline, CDR1 is SGHTA, CDR2 FQGNSA. The CDR3 has 12 residues. V lost 10 bases, J lost 3 bases, and 13 bases lay in between. CDR3 DNA sequence: TGTGCCATCGACAGGTCGAACTACGAGCAGTACGTC. It specifies CAIDRSNYEQYV.

There are a few counts of this clonotype. V gene TRBV20-1 combines with J gene TRBJ1-5; a possible D gene is TRBD1 (5 bases). Per germline, CDR1 DFQATT and CDR2 SNEGSKA (reference sequence). The germline V and J ends were trimmed by 7 bases and 6 bases, with 19 bases remaining between them. The CDR3 totals 14 residues. CDR3 sequence reads: CSGQNGPRGQPQHF. CDR3 nucleotides: TGCAGTGGACAGAATGGTCCTCGCGGTCAGCCCCAGCATTTT.

In nucleotides, the CDR3 is TGTGCCAGTAGTATCAGCCCCCGACAGGCCCTAGGCTATGGCTACACCTTC. Translating it yields CASSISPRQALGYGYTF. The V gene is TRBV19, the J gene TRBJ1-2, with D maybe TRBD1 (6 bases). The V gene's germline CDR1 is LNHDA and CDR2 SQIVND (reference sequence). Trimming took off 3 bases at V and 4 bases at J, with 21 bases between the two ends. This CDR3 is built from 17 residues.

The chain carries TRBV15 and TRBJ2-1; 9 bases are a match to TRBD2. There are 15 residues in the CDR3. CDR1 and CDR2 (germline): LNHNV, YYDKDF (reference sequence). Trimming removed 3 bases from V and 10 bases from J; junction bases left unmatched: 10. DNA of the CDR3: TGTGCCACCAGCAGTCCTAGCGGGGCGAACGGCGAGCAGTTCTTC. Translated, it gives CATSSPSGANGEQFF.

The chain uses TRBV5-1 and TRBJ1-5; the D gene is possibly TRBD1 (5 bases). V lost 0 bases and J lost 7, with 14 bases in between. The CDR3 consists of 15 residues. Germline V gives CDR1 SGHRS, CDR2 YFSETQ. CDR3 sequence reads: CASSLDPGRGQPQHF. CDR3 coding DNA: TGCGCCAGCAGCTTGGATCCGGGAAGGGGACAGCCCCAGCATTTT.

V is TRBV5-1 and J is TRBJ1-4; TRBD1 agrees at 9 bases. CDR1 and CDR2 from the germline V gene are SGHRS and YFSETQ. Unmatched junction bases numbered 4, after V lost 3 bases and J lost 7 bases. This CDR3 contains 14 residues. The DNA for the CDR3 is TGCGCCAGCAGCTCCGGACAGGGGCCTGAAAAACTGTTTTTT. Translation gives CASSSGQGPEKLFF.